These 3 T cell receptor beta chains were sequenced from one sample in a study of CD8 T cells in Susac syndrome. With random hexamers, reverse transcription was performed on about 0.45 to 1 ug of RNA. TCRdb called the immunoSEQ multiplex PCR reads again in MiXCR, with one record for every CDR3 protein. The sample yields 300,000 or so distinct CDR3 sequences, about 91% seen once. The source material was CD4+ T cells from PBMCs. These receptor sequences come from a human donor with multiple sclerosis.

A single count supports this clonotype. CDR3 DNA sequence: TGCGCCAGCAGCCAAGAAGGGGGCTTGGGCACAGATACGCAGTATTTT. Translated: CASSQEGGLGTDTQYF. The V and J genes are TRBV4-1 and TRBJ2-3; TRBD1 matches 7 bases. Germline lookup yields CDR1 MGHRA and CDR2 YSYEKL. J gave up 1 base and V 0 bases, and 4 bases lay outside the gene matches. The CDR3 length is 16 residues.

The chain uses TRBV18 and TRBJ2-4, with D tentatively TRBD1 or TRBD2 (5 bases each). V lost 6 bases and J lost 5, with 11 bases in between. Germline V CDR1 and CDR2: KGHSH, LQKENI. This CDR3 is 13 amino acids long. CDR3 coding DNA: TGTGCCAGCTCCGCCCGGGGCCAAAACATTCAGTACTTC. Its translation is CASSARGQNIQYF.

This sequence joins TRBV6-1 and TRBJ1-2; a weak D match, TRBD1 (5 bases). The V gene lost 11 bases and the J gene lost 4 bases, with 23 bases spanning the gap. The CDR3 has 15 residues. Germline CDR1 and CDR2: MNHNS and SASEGT. CDR3 loop: CASLRGPAASYGYTF. In DNA, the CDR3 is TGTGCCTCCTTGAGGGGCCCAGCAGCAAGCTATGGCTACACCTTC.